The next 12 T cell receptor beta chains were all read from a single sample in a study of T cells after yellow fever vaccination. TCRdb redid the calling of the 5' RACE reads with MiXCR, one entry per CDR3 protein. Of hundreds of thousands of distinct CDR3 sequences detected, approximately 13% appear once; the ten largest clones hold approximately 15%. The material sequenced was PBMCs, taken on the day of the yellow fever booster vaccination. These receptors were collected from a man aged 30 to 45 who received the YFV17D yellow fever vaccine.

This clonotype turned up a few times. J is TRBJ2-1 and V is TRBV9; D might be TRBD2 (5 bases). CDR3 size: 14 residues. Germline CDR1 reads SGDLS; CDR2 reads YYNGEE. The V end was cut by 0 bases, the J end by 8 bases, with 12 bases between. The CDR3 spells CASSVGVDSDEQFF. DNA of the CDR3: TGTGCCAGCAGCGTAGGAGTAGATAGCGATGAGCAGTTCTTC.

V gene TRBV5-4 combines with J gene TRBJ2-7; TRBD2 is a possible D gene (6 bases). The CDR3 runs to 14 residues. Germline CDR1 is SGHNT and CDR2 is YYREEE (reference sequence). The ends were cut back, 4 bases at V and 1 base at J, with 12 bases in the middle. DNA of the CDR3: TGTGCCAGCAGCCCGGGGGTCGCTTCCTACGAGCAGTACTTC. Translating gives CASSPGVASYEQYF.

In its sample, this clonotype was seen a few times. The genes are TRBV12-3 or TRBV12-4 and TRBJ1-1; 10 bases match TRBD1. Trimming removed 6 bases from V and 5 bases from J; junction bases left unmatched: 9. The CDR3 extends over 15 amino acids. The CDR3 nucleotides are TGTGCCAGCAGACAAACGGGACAGGGGTTTACTGAAGCTTTCTTT. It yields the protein CASRQTGQGFTEAFF.

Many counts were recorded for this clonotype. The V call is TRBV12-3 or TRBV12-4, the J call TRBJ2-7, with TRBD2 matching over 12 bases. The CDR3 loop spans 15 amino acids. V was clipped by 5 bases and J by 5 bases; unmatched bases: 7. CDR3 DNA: TGTGCCAGCAGTCCTACTAGCGGGAGGCCCCACGAGCAGTACTTC. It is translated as CASSPTSGRPHEQYF.

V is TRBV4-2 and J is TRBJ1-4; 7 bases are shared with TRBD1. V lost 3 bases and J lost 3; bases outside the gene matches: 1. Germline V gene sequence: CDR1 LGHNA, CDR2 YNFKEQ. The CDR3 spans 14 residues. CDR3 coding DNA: TGTGCCAGCAGCCAGGACAGGTCTAATGAAAAACTGTTTTTT. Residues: CASSQDRSNEKLFF.

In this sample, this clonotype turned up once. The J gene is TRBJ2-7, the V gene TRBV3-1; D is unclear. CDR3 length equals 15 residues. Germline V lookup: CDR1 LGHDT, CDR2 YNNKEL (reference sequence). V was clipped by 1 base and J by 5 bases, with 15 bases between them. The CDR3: CASSQGSMVSNEQYF. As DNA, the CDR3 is TGTGCCAGCAGCCAAGGTTCCATGGTTTCCAACGAGCAGTACTTC.

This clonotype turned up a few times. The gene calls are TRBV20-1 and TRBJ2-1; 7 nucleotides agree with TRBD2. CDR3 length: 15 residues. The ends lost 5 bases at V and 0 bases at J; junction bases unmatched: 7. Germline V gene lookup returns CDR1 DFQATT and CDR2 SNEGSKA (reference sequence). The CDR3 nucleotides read TGCAGTGCTCCCCGAGCGGGATACTCCTACAATGAGCAGTTCTTC. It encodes CSAPRAGYSYNEQFF.

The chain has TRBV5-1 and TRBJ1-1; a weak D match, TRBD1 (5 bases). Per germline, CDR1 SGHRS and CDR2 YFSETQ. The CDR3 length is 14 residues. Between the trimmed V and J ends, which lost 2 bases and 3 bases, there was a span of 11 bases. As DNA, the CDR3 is TGCGCCAGCAGCTTTTATGAGGGGCACACTGAAGCTTTCTTT. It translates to CASSFYEGHTEAFF. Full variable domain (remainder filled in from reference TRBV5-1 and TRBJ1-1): KAGVTQTPRYLIKTRGQQVTLSCSPISGHRSVSWYQQTPGQGLQFLFEYFSETQRNKGNFPGRFSGRQFSNSRSEMNVSTLELGDSALYLCASSFYEGHTEAFFGQGTRLTVV.

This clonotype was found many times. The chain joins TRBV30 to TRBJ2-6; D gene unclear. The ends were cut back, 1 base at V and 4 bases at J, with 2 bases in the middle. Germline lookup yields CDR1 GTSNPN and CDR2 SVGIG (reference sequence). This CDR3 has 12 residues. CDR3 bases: TGTGCCTGGAGTGCCGGGGCCAACGTCCTGACTTTC. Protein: CAWSAGANVLTF.

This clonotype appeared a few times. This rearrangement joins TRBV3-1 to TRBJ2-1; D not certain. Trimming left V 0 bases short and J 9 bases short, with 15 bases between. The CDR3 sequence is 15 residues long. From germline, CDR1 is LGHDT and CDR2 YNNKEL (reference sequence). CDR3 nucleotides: TGTGCCAGCAGCCAAGATTCCGACCCCCGCGGTGAGCAGTTCTTC. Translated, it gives CASSQDSDPRGEQFF.

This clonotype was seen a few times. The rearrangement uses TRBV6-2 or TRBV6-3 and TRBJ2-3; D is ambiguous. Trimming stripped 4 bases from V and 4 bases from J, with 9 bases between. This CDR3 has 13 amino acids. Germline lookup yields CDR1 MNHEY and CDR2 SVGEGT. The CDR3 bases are TGTGCCAGCAGTTTCTACTCCCCAGATACGCAGTATTTT. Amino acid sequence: CASSFYSPDTQYF.

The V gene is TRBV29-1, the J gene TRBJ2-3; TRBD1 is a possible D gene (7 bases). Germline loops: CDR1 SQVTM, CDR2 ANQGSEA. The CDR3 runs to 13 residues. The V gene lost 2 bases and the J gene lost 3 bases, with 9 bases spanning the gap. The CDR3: CSVEQGGTDTQYF. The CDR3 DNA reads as TGCAGCGTTGAACAGGGGGGTACAGATACGCAGTATTTT.